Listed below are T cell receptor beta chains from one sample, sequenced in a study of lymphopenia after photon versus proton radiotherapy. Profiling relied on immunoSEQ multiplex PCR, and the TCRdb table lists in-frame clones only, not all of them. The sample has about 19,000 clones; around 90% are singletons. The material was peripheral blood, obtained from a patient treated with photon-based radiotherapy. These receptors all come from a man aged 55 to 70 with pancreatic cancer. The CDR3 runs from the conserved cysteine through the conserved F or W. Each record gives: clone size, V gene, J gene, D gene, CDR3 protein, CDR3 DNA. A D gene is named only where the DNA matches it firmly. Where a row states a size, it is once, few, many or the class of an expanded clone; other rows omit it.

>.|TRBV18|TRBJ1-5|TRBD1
CASSQTGDQPQHF
TGTGCCAGCTCACAGACAGGGGATCAGCCCCAGCATTTT
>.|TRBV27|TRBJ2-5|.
CASSPEGGWGQETQYF
TGTGCCAGCAGTCCGGAGGGGGGGTGGGGACAAGAGACCCAGTACTTC
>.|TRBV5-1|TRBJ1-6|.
CASSRQSLSSYNSPLHF
TGCGCCAGCAGTCGACAGAGTCTAAGCTCCTATAATTCACCCCTCCACTTT
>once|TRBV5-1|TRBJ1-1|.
CASSSEGGPWNTEAFF
TGCGCCAGCAGCTCCGAGGGGGGACCGTGGAACACTGAAGCTTTCTTT
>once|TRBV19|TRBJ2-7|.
CASSAGHLYEQYF
TGTGCCAGTAGCGCGGGTCACCTCTACGAGCAGTACTTC
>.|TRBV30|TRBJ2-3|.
CAWSVSFADTQYF
TGTGCCTGGAGTGTCTCATTCGCAGATACGCAGTATTTT
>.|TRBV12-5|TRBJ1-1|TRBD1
CASGSQGALGTEAFF
TGTGCTAGTGGTTCCCAGGGGGCGTTGGGGACTGAAGCTTTCTTT
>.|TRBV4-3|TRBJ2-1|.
CASSQETLAPNEQFF
TGCGCCAGCAGCCAAGAGACCCTAGCACCCAATGAGCAGTTCTTC
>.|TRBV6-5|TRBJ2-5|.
CASSLGPRRYF
TGTGCCAGCAGCCTTGGCCCGCGGCGGTACTTC
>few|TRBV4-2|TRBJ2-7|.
CASSQDAQADYEQYF
TGTGCCAGCAGCCAAGATGCGCAGGCTGACTACGAGCAGTACTTC
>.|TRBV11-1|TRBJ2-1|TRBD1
CASSLSTGLVAFEQFF
TGTGCCAGCAGCTTATCGACAGGGCTGGTCGCATTTGAGCAGTTCTTC
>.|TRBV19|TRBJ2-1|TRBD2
CASTLAGGPNEQFF
TGTGCCAGCACCCTAGCGGGGGGCCCGAATGAGCAGTTCTTC
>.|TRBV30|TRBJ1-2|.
CAWSLAFYRAGSHGYTF
TGTGCCTGGTCGCTTGCCTTTTACAGGGCCGGGTCGCATGGCTACACCTTC
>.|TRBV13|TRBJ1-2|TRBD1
CASSLAPTGPVGYTF
TGTGCCAGCAGCTTAGCGCCGACAGGGCCGGTTGGCTACACCTTC
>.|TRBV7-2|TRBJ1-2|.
CASSETGGYGYTF
TGTGCCAGCAGCGAGACAGGTGGCTATGGCTACACCTTC
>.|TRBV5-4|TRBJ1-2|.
CASSLDQTNYGYTF
TGTGCCAGCAGCTTGGACCAGACTAACTATGGCTACACCTTC
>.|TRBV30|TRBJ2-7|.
CAWSVGVGQTYEQYF
TGTGCCTGGAGTGTAGGTGTAGGACAGACCTACGAGCAGTACTTC
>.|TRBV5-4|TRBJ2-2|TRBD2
CASSPASGGTGELFF
TGTGCCAGCAGCCCAGCTAGCGGGGGAACCGGGGAGCTGTTTTTT
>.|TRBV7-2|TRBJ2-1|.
CASSLVRNNEQFF
TGTGCCAGCAGCTTAGTTAGGAACAATGAGCAGTTCTTC
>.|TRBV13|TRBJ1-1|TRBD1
CASSIRGALDTEAFF
TGTGCCAGCAGCATCAGGGGGGCTTTGGACACTGAAGCTTTCTTT
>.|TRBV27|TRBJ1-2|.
CASSPSGTGGGYTF
TGTGCCAGCAGTCCCTCCGGGACGGGGGGAGGCTACACCTTC
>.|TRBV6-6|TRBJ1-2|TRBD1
CASRPGTETKGYTF
TGTGCCAGCAGACCAGGGACAGAAACCAAGGGCTACACCTTC
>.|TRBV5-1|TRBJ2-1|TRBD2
CASSLSGGSYEQFF
TGCGCCAGCAGCTTGAGCGGGGGAAGCTATGAGCAGTTCTTC
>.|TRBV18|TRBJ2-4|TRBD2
CASSKSGGPGNIQYF
TGTGCCAGCTCAAAGAGCGGGGGGCCCGGAAACATTCAGTACTTC
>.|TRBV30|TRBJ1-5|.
CAWDRSGNQPQHF
TGTGCCTGGGACCGTTCTGGCAATCAGCCCCAGCATTTT
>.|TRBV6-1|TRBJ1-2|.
CASRRPGRRNYGYTF
TGTGCCAGCAGGCGCCCGGGACGGAGAAACTATGGCTACACCTTC
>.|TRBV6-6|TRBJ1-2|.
CASSYSQLWAYGYTF
TGTGCCAGCAGTTACTCGCAGCTTTGGGCCTATGGCTACACCTTC
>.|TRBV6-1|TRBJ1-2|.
CASSNRGAKVYGYTF
TGTGCCAGCAGTAATCGAGGGGCAAAAGTCTATGGCTACACCTTC
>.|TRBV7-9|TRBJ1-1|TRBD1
CASSLQQGGLNTEAFF
TGTGCCAGCAGCTTACAACAGGGGGGTCTGAACACTGAAGCTTTCTTT
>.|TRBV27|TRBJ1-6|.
CASSLGGMYSPLHF
TGTGCCAGCAGTTTAGGAGGGATGTATTCACCCCTCCACTTT
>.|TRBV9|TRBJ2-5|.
CASSRDYDQETQYF
TGTGCCAGCAGCCGGGATTACGACCAAGAGACCCAGTACTTC
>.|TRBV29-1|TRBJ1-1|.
CSVSPGQGMNTEAFF
TGCAGCGTTTCCCCGGGACAAGGGATGAACACTGAAGCTTTCTTT
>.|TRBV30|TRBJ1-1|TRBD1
CAGWTGGYINTEAFF
TGTGCCGGTTGGACAGGGGGCTACATCAACACTGAAGCTTTCTTT
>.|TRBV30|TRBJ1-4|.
CAWNLGLNEKLFF
TGTGCCTGGAACCTAGGGCTTAATGAAAAACTGTTTTTT
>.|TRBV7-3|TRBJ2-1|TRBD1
CASRLSSDRDNEQFF
TGTGCCAGCAGACTTTCTTCGGACAGGGACAATGAGCAGTTCTTC
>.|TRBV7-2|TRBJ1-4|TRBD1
CASSPGTGNEKLFF
TGTGCCAGCAGCCCCGGGACAGGAAATGAAAAACTGTTTTTT
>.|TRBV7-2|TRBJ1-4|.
CASSLVGISEKLFF
TGTGCCAGCAGCTTAGTAGGGATCAGTGAAAAACTGTTTTTT
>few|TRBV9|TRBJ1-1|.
CASSVDGMNTEAFF
TGTGCCAGCAGCGTCGACGGAATGAACACTGAAGCTTTCTTT
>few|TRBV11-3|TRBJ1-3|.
CASSLAGGFSGNTIYF
TGTGCCAGCAGCTTGGCAGGCGGCTTCTCTGGAAACACCATATATTTT
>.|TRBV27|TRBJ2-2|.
CASSDQVWTGELFF
TGTGCCAGCAGTGACCAGGTGTGGACCGGGGAGCTGTTTTTT
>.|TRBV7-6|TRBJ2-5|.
CASSLDPLRGQETQYF
TGTGCCAGCAGCTTAGATCCCCTCCGGGGCCAAGAGACCCAGTACTTC
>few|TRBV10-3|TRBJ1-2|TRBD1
CAISDPGTGDDTF
TGTGCCATCAGTGATCCCGGGACAGGTGACGACACCTTC
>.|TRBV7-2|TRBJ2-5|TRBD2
CASSTQRGEGETQYF
TGTGCCAGCAGTACTCAGCGGGGGGAGGGAGAGACCCAGTACTTC
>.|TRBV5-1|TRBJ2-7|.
CASSLAGAGLGEQYF
TGCGCCAGCAGCTTGGCCGGTGCAGGTCTTGGGGAGCAGTACTTC